The present T cell receptor beta chain was sequenced within a study of beta chain features in type 1 diabetes. The entirety of the isolated RNA underwent reverse transcription, so expressed TCRB transcripts were sequenced. Clones were read by immunoSEQ multiplex PCR, and TCRdb kept only the in-frame ones, dropping some. Of roughly 380,000 clones in the sample, around 20% were seen once. Of note for this clone: Its matching antigen is unknown.

Trimming at V came to 4 bases and at J to 2 bases, leaving 8 bases not matched to a gene. The CDR3 has 15 amino acids. Germline V gene data show CDR1 as MNHEY and CDR2 as SMNVEV (reference sequence). There was one heparinised blood draw per donor, averaging about 120 mL. A sort by CD45RO/CCR7/CD25/CD127/CD95/CD27 yielded CD4+ naive, central memory, regulatory and stem cell-like memory cells. Over 95% purity was reached by all sorted populations. Overall study findings and caveats: The question of HLA type influencing TCRB rearrangement was one that remained unresolved here.

Sequencing was done on a sample of naive CD4+ T cells from blood. The source of this sequence is a woman younger than 35 in good health. The chain couples TRBV27 to TRBJ2-7; 7 bases align to TRBD1. CDR3 residues: CASSSLGQKTYEQYF. The CDR3 DNA reads TGTGCCAGCAGTTCACTGGGACAGAAAACCTACGAGCAGTACTTC.